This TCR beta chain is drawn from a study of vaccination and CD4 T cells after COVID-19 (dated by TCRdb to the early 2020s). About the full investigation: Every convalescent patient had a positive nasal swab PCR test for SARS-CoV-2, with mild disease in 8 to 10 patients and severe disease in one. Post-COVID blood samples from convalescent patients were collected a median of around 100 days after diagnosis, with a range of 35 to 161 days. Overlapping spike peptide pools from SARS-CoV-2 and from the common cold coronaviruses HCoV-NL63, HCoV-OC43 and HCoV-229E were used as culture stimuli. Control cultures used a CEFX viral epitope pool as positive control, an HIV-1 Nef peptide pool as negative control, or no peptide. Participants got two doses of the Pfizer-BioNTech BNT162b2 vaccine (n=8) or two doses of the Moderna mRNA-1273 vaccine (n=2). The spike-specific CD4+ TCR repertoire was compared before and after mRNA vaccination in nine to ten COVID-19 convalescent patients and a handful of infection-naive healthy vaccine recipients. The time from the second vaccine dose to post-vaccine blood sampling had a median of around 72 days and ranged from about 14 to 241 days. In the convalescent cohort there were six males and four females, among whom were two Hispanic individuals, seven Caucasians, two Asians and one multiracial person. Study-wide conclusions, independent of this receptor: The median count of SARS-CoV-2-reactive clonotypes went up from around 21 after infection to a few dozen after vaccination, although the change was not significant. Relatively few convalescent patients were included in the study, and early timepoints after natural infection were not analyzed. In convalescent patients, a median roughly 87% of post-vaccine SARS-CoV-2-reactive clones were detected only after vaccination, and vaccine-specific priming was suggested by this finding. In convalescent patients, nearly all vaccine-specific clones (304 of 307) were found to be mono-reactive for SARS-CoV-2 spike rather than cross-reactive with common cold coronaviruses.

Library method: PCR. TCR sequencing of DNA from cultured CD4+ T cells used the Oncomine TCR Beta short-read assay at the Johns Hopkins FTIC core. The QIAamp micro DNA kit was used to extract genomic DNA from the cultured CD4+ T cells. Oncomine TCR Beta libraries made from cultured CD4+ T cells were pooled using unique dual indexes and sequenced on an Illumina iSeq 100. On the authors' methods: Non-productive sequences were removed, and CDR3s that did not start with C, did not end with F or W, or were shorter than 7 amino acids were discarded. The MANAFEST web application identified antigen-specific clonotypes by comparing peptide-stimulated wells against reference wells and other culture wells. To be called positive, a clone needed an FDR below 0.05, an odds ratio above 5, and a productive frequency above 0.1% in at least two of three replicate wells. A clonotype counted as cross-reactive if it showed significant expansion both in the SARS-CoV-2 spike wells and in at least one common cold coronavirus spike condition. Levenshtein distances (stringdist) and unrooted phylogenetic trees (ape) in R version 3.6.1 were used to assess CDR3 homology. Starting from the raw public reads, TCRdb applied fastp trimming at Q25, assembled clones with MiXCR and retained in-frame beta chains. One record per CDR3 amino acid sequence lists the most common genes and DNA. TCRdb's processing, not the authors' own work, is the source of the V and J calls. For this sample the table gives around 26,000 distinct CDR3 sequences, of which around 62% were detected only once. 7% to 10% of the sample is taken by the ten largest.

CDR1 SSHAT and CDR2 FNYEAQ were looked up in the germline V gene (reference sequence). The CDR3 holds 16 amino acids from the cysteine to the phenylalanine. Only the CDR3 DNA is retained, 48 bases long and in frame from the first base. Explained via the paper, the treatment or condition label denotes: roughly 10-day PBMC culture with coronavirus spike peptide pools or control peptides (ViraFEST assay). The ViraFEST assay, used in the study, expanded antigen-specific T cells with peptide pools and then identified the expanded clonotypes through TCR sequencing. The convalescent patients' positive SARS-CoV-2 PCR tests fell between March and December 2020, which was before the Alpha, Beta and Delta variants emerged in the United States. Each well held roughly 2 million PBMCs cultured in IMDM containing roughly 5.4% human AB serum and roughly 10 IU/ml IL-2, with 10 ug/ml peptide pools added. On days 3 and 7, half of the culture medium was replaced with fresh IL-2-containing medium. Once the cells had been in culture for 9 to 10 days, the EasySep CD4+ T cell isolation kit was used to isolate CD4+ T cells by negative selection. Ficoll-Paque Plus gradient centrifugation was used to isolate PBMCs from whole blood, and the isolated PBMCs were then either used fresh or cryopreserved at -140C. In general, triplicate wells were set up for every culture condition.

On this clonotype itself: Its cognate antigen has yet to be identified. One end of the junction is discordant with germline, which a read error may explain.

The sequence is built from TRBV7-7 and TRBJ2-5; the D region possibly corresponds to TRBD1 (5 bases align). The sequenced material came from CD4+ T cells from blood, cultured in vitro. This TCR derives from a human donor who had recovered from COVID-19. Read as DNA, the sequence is TGTGCTAGCAGCTTAGTTGGGGCAGGGTCGGGAGAGACCCAGTACTTC. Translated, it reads CASSLVGAGSGETQYF. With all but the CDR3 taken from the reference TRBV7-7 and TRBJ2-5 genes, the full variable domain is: GAGVSQSPRYKVTKRGQDVTLRCDPISSHATLYWYQQALGQGPEFLTYFNYEAQPDKSGLPSDRFSAERPEGSISTLTIQRTEQRDSAMYRCASSLVGAGSGETQYFGPGTRLLVL.